Following are 16 T cell receptor beta chains from one sample sequenced in a study of identical twins. TCRdb independently ran MiXCR on the 5' RACE reads; one entry per CDR3 protein. The sample has under 300,000 distinct CDR3 sequences, about 8.3% seen once. These data were likewise used in another study, on yellow fever vaccine responses in identical twins.

Sequencing was carried out using CD8+ T cells sorted from blood. The source of these receptors is a woman under 30 in good health.

This clonotype was detected ten times or more. In nucleotides, the CDR3 is TGTGCCAGCAGCCCATCCGGGGTCCCAGATACGCAGTATTTT. Its translation: CASSPSGVPDTQYF. J is TRBJ2-3 and V is TRBV7-9; perhaps TRBD2 as D (5 bases). Trimming pared 5 bases from V and 4 bases from J, leaving 13 bases between. Germline V lookup: CDR1 SEHNR, CDR2 FQNEAQ (reference sequence). CDR3 length equals 14 residues.

The rearrangement uses TRBV24-1 and TRBJ1-1, with D possibly matching TRBD1 (5 bases). Trimming took 7 bases from V and 2 from J, leaving 31 bases between them. The germline V gene has CDR1 KGHDR and CDR2 SFDVKD. The CDR3 has 20 residues. CDR3 DNA: TGTGCCACCAGCCATCGAGGGGTCGGGTTTTCCCCGCACGTTAACACTGAAGCTTTCTTT. Its translation is CATSHRGVGFSPHVNTEAFF.

This clonotype was counted many times. The CDR3 spells CSVDSENTYEQYF. The CDR3 DNA reads as TGCAGCGTTGATTCGGAAAATACCTACGAGCAGTACTTC. The rearrangement links TRBV29-1 to TRBJ2-7; no reliable D call. The CDR3 has 13 residues. V was clipped by 3 bases and J by 2 bases, with 11 bases between them. From germline, CDR1 is SQVTM and CDR2 ANQGSEA.

This clonotype was recorded a few times. This chain joins TRBV6-5 and TRBJ2-3, with 8 bases matching TRBD2. V gave up 4 bases and J gave up 1 base; unmatched junction bases: 7. This CDR3 has 16 residues. Per germline, CDR1 MNHEY and CDR2 SVGAGI. The CDR3 coding sequence is TGTGCCAGCAGTTCGTTACTAGCGGTAGGCACAGATACGCAGTATTTT. Encoded protein: CASSSLLAVGTDTQYF.

This clonotype was picked up a small number of times. The gene calls are TRBV6-1 and TRBJ2-7; D ambiguous. With 10 bases removed from V and 9 bases from J, the gap between germline ends came to 10 bases. Germline V gene sequence: CDR1 MNHNS, CDR2 SASEGT. The CDR3 runs to 9 residues. The CDR3 DNA is TGTGCCACCAAGGTGGGGCAGTACTTC. Amino acids: CATKVGQYF.

This rearrangement joins TRBV20-1 to TRBJ2-2; tentative D call: TRBD1 (5 bases). V shed 5 bases and J shed 0 bases, with 16 bases lying between them. CDR3 size: 16 residues. CDR1 and CDR2 (germline): DFQATT, SNEGSKA (reference sequence). CDR3 nucleotides: TGCAGTGCTCGCTACCGGACAATCGCGAACACCGGGGAGCTGTTTTTT. It encodes CSARYRTIANTGELFF.

This clonotype was detected ten times or more. The chain combines TRBV29-1 with TRBJ2-1, with 9 bases lining up with TRBD1. V gave up 1 base and J gave up 8 bases; unmatched junction bases: 12. The V gene's germline CDR1 is SQVTM and CDR2 ANQGSEA. This CDR3 is built from 16 residues. CDR3 region: CSVEAPGTGIGDEQFF. CDR3 bases: TGCAGCGTTGAAGCCCCCGGGACAGGGATAGGGGATGAGCAGTTCTTC.

The CDR3 bases are TGTGCCAGCATCTCAAACCAGGGACAGGGAAAAAACGAGGGTCCCCCCAATACGCAGTATTTT. This encodes CASISNQGQGKNEGPPNTQYF. The chain joins TRBV11-1 to TRBJ2-3; 9 positions agree with TRBD1. This CDR3 spans 21 amino acids. J lost 7 bases, V lost 7 bases, and 30 bases had no gene match. The germline gives CDR1 SGHAT, CDR2 FQDESV (reference sequence).

The rearrangement links TRBV11-2 to TRBJ2-3; tentatively, D is TRBD2 (5 bases). CDR1 is SGHAT, CDR2 FQNNGV, per germline. V gave up 5 bases and J gave up 0 bases, with 12 bases separating them. This CDR3 comprises 15 residues. CDR3 sequence reads: CASSLVGGSTDTQYF. In DNA, the CDR3 is TGTGCCAGCAGCCTGGTCGGCGGGAGCACAGATACGCAGTATTTT.

The chain employs TRBV7-2 and TRBJ1-2, with D possibly TRBD1 on 6 matching bases. The V gene lost 5 bases and the J gene lost 4 bases, with 23 bases spanning the gap. The CDR3 spans 17 residues. Germline V gene sequence: CDR1 SGHTA, CDR2 FQGNSA. CDR3 DNA: TGTGCCAGCAGCCCGACCCCAGCCGAAAAGGGGGGCTATGGCTACACCTTC. The encoded protein is CASSPTPAEKGGYGYTF.

The gene calls are TRBV7-2 and TRBJ1-6; 7 bases match TRBD1. CDR3 size: 15 residues. Germline CDR1 is SGHTA and CDR2 is FQGNSA. V was clipped by 0 bases and J by 10 bases; unmatched bases: 6. In DNA, the CDR3 is TGTGCCAGCAGCTTAGCCCACAGGGGCGGCTCACCCCTCCACTTT. Its protein is CASSLAHRGGSPLHF.

This clonotype turned up a few times. V and J are TRBV7-9 and TRBJ2-1, with D possibly TRBD1 on 6 matching bases. Trimming removed 7 bases from V and 2 bases from J, with 12 bases in between. CDR3 length: 14 amino acids. Germline V gene lookup returns CDR1 SEHNR and CDR2 FQNEAQ (reference sequence). The CDR3 sequence is CASMTGRTYNEQFF. In DNA, the CDR3 is TGTGCCAGCATGACAGGCCGTACCTACAATGAGCAGTTCTTC.

The sample holds a few counts of this clonotype. An end of the junction differs from the germline gene, which may be a read error. J is TRBJ2-5 and V is TRBV2; tentatively, D is TRBD1 (6 bases). The CDR3 totals 12 residues. From germline, CDR1 is SNHLY and CDR2 FYNNEI. Written as DNA, the CDR3 is TGTGCCAGCAGGGGGGACAAAGAGAACCAGTACTTC. It translates to CASRGDKENQYF.

In this sample, this clonotype turned up a few times. The chain links TRBV19 to TRBJ2-7; D is possibly TRBD1 (6 bases). The CDR3 has 13 residues. Germline V CDR1 and CDR2: LNHDA, SQIVND (reference sequence). Trimming removed 4 bases from V and 2 bases from J, with 9 bases in between. This CDR3 reads CASSNRVPYEQYF. In DNA, the CDR3 is TGTGCCAGTAGTAACAGGGTCCCCTACGAGCAGTACTTC.

The CDR3 region is CASSLKGDHEQYF. CDR3 sequence (DNA): TGTGCCAGCAGCCTGAAGGGTGACCACGAGCAGTACTTC. The V gene is TRBV5-4, the J gene TRBJ2-7; no definite D call. The ends were cut back, 4 bases at V and 5 bases at J, with 13 bases in the middle. CDR1 and CDR2 from the germline V gene are SGHNT and YYREEE (reference sequence). This CDR3 is 13 amino acids long.

This clonotype was observed a handful of times. The chain is built from TRBV29-1 and TRBJ1-1; TRBD1 is a possible D gene (5 bases). The CDR3 loop spans 13 amino acids. The germline V gene has CDR1 SQVTM and CDR2 ANQGSEA. Between the trimmed V and J ends, which lost 7 bases and 0 bases, there was a span of 12 bases. The CDR3 DNA sequence: TGCAGCGCTGGGGAGGGGCTGAACACTGAAGCTTTCTTT. Translated: CSAGEGLNTEAFF.